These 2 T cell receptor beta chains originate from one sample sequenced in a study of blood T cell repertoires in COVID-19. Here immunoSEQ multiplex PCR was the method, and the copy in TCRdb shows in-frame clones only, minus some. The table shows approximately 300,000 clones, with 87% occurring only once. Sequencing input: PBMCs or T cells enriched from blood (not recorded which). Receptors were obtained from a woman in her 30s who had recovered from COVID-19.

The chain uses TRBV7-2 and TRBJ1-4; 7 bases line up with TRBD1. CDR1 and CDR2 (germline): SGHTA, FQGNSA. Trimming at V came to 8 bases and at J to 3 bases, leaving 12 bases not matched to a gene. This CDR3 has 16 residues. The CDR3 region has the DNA TGTGCCAGCGCTCGACAGGGCCTTAGTTCTAATGAAAAACTGTTTTTT. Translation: CASARQGLSSNEKLFF.

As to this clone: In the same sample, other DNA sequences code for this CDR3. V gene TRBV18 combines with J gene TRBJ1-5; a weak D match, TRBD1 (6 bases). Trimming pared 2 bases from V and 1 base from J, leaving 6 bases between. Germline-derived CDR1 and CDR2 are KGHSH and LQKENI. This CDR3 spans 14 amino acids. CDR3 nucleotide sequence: TGTGCCAGCTCACCAGGACAGAGCAATCAGCCCCAGCATTTT. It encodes CASSPGQSNQPQHF.